Shown below are 15 T cell receptor beta chains from a single sample sequenced in a study of blood T cell repertoires in COVID-19. Generated by immunoSEQ multiplex PCR, the TCRdb table keeps only in-frame clones and is missing some. The sample holds around 200,000 clones, roughly 82% seen once. Input material: PBMCs or T cells enriched from blood (not recorded which). All receptors come from a middle-aged man with acute COVID-19.

J is TRBJ2-5 and V is TRBV28, with D possibly being TRBD2 (6 bases). There are 13 residues in the CDR3. Deletions cut 8 bases from V and 0 bases from J, with 10 bases between. Germline V gene lookup returns CDR1 MDHEN and CDR2 SYDVKM. CDR3 sequence: CASVTGDQETQYF. CDR3 DNA sequence: TGTGCCAGCGTCACGGGGGACCAAGAGACCCAGTACTTC.

J is TRBJ2-5 and V is TRBV6-5; no clear D gene. The germline V gene has CDR1 MNHEY and CDR2 SVGAGI. The V end lost 0 bases, the J end lost 5 bases, and 10 bases lay between the germline ends. CDR3 length: 14 residues. In nucleotides, the CDR3 is TGTGCCAGCAGTTACTCGAGGATCCTGGAGACCCAGTACTTC. Protein sequence: CASSYSRILETQYF.

This clone was found once. The chain joins TRBV18 to TRBJ1-2; 8 bases map to TRBD1. Germline assignment: CDR1 KGHSH and CDR2 LQKENI. V gave up 1 base and J gave up 4 bases; unmatched junction bases: 5. This CDR3 has 15 amino acids. The DNA of the CDR3 is TGTGCCAGCTCACCACAGCAGGGGGCTGTCTATGGCTACACCTTC. This gives the protein CASSPQQGAVYGYTF. The complete variable domain, with remaining parts taken from reference TRBV18 and TRBJ1-2, reads NAGVMQNPRHLVRRRGQEARLRCSPMKGHSHVYWYRQLPEEGLKFMVYLQKENIIDESGMPKERFSAEFPKEGPSILRIQQVVRGDSAAYFCASSPQQGAVYGYTFGSGTRLTVV.

The rearrangement uses TRBV28 and TRBJ2-1; the match to TRBD1 covers 8 bases. Germline CDR1 MDHEN, CDR2 SYDVKM. V was pared by 2 bases and J by 3 bases, with 6 bases of the junction left unmatched. The CDR3 is 16 residues long. In DNA form, the CDR3 reads TGTGCCAGCAGTTTAACCGGGACAGGCCTCTACAATGAGCAGTTCTTC. Encoded protein: CASSLTGTGLYNEQFF.

The V gene is TRBV28, the J gene TRBJ1-2; D not resolved. Trimming removed 1 base from V and 1 base from J, with 7 bases in between. The CDR3 spans 14 residues. The V gene's germline CDR1 is MDHEN and CDR2 SYDVKM. The CDR3 spells CASSLSGFNYGYTF. Written as DNA, the CDR3 is TGTGCCAGCAGTTTATCGGGTTTTAACTATGGCTACACCTTC.

This sequence joins TRBV25-1 and TRBJ2-1; 10 bases map to TRBD2. The CDR3 sequence is 13 residues long. Germline lookup yields CDR1 MGHDK and CDR2 SYGVNS. The V and J ends lost 7 bases and 6 bases, in that order; junction bases with no gene match: 3. The CDR3 DNA reads TGTGCCAGCATCATAGCGGGAGGCAATGAGCAGTTCTTC. Translation gives CASIIAGGNEQFF.

The rearrangement joins TRBV7-3 to TRBJ2-1; tentative D call: TRBD2 (5 bases). The ends were cut back, 6 bases at V and 7 bases at J, with 13 bases in the middle. CDR1 and CDR2 (germline): SGHTA, FQGTGA. The CDR3 length is 13 residues. CDR3: CASSRGADNEQFF. As DNA, the CDR3 is TGTGCCAGCAGTAGAGGAGCGGATAATGAGCAGTTCTTC.

The chain is built from TRBV28 and TRBJ1-1, with D possibly being TRBD1 (5 bases). Looked up from germline, CDR1 is MDHEN and CDR2 is SYDVKM. Trimming cost V 5 bases and J 3 bases, with 16 bases left between them. The CDR3 contains 15 residues. The CDR3 here is CASSGGGLVDTEAFF. CDR3 nucleotide sequence: TGTGCCAGCAGTGGGGGAGGCCTGGTGGACACTGAAGCTTTCTTT.

The CDR3 DNA reads as TGCAGCGTTGCCGGGCAGGGGGCCTCCTACGAGCAGTACTTC. Protein: CSVAGQGASYEQYF. This chain uses TRBV29-1 with TRBJ2-7, with 8 bases aligning to TRBD1. Germline loops: CDR1 SQVTM, CDR2 ANQGSEA. V gave up 4 bases and J gave up 0 bases; unmatched junction bases: 5. The CDR3 totals 14 residues.

The chain is built from TRBV7-8 and TRBJ2-1, with 9 positions matching TRBD2. Trimming removed 7 bases from V and 6 bases from J; junction bases left unmatched: 7. The CDR3 loop spans 14 amino acids. Germline V gives CDR1 SGHVS, CDR2 FQNEAQ. The CDR3 protein is CASKTGTSRNEQFF. The CDR3 DNA reads TGTGCCAGCAAGACCGGGACTAGCCGCAATGAGCAGTTCTTC.

V is TRBV2 and J is TRBJ1-5, with 12 positions matching TRBD1. Germline V lookup: CDR1 SNHLY, CDR2 FYNNEI. This CDR3 comprises 16 residues. V dropped 1 base and J dropped 6; count of bases not matched to a gene: 4. CDR3 amino acids: CASSEDGTGGGQPQHF. CDR3 in DNA: TGTGCCAGCAGTGAAGACGGGACAGGGGGCGGTCAGCCCCAGCATTTT.

The chain combines TRBV3-1 (or the pseudogene TRBV3-2) with TRBJ2-3; D is possibly TRBD2 (5 bases). The CDR3 loop spans 17 amino acids. V shed 2 bases and J shed 1 base, with 16 bases lying between them. Germline V CDR1 and CDR2: LGHDT, YNNKEL (reference sequence). The CDR3, as DNA: TGTGCCAGCAGCCAAAGCCGTGAGAGCGGCCGCACAGATACGCAGTATTTT. Its translation: CASSQSRESGRTDTQYF.

Here the CDR3 DNA reads TGTGCCAGCAGCTCCTTAGGACAGGTGAACTACGAGCAGTACTTC. It is translated as CASSSLGQVNYEQYF. The chain has TRBV9 and TRBJ2-7; TRBD1 aligns across 7 bases. Losses at the gene ends were 4 bases for V and 3 bases for J; bases not matched to a gene: 10. Germline CDR1 SGDLS, CDR2 YYNGEE. CDR3 length: 15 amino acids. The variable domain in full, completed from reference TRBV9 and TRBJ2-7, reads DSGVTQTPKHLITATGQRVTLRCSPRSGDLSVYWYQQSLDQGLQFLIQYYNGEERAKGNILERFSAQQFPDLHSELNLSSLELGDSALYFCASSSLGQVNYEQYFGPGTRLTVT.

V and J are TRBV21-1 and TRBJ1-1; TRBD1, as called in the table, went unchecked against the DNA. TRBV21-1 is designated a pseudogene. The CDR3 is made up of 16 amino acids. The CDR3 region is CASSKLSGQGAGEAFF. The CDR3 DNA follows: TGTGCCAGCAGCAAACTATCGGGACAGGGGGCTGGTGAAGCTTTCTTT.

This clone was observed a single time. The chain links TRBV30 to TRBJ1-1; possibly TRBD1 for D (6 bases). Germline CDR1 is GTSNPN and CDR2 is SVGIG (reference sequence). The CDR3 covers 13 residues. The V end was cut by 0 bases, the J end by 7 bases, with 12 bases between. The CDR3 DNA sequence: TGTGCCTGGAGTGTTGGGGGCGGTAATGAAGCTTTCTTT. It specifies CAWSVGGGNEAFF.